The 30 T cell receptor beta chains presented below share a single source sample, sequenced in a study of T cells in Graves' hyperthyroidism and ophthalmopathy. TCR beta CDR3 sequences were amplified from RNA transcripts. TCR CDR3 underwent first-round RT-PCR with the HTBI primer set. MiXCR, applied by TCRdb to the multiplex PCR reads, yields one record per CDR3 protein. The sample includes about 350,000 distinct CDR3 sequences, 14% seen only once; the top ten take around 24%. Material: blood. Receptors originate from a woman aged 25 to 39 with Graves' hyperthyroidism.

There are many counts of this clonotype. The chain recombines TRBV11-2 with TRBJ2-1, with D unresolved. The CDR3 runs to 15 residues. The V end was cut by 1 base, the J end by 7 bases, with 14 bases between. The germline CDR1 and CDR2 sequences are SGHAT and FQNNGV. Written as DNA, the CDR3 is TGTGCCAGCAGCTTAGTATCGGGCCAGGTGAATGAGCAGTTCTTC. This encodes CASSLVSGQVNEQFF.

This clonotype was counted many times. The CDR3 coding sequence is TGTGCCAGCAGTTACGAAACGACAGTCACTGAAGCTTTCTTT. This encodes CASSYETTVTEAFF. The chain joins TRBV6-5 to TRBJ1-1, with D possibly being TRBD1 (5 bases). Trimming removed 2 bases from V and 4 bases from J, with 11 bases in between. CDR1 and CDR2 (germline): MNHEY, SVGAGI. The CDR3 consists of 14 residues.

This clonotype was counted many times. The chain is built from TRBV28 and TRBJ2-7, with TRBD2 matching 7 bases. The CDR3 contains 16 residues. The J segment lost 4 bases and the V segment lost 5 bases, leaving 14 bases of the junction unmatched. The germline CDR1 and CDR2 sequences are MDHEN and SYDVKM. The CDR3 DNA is TGTGCCAGCAGTCCCCTTTATGGGAGGGCGGGATACGAGCAGTACTTC. It specifies CASSPLYGRAGYEQYF.

J is TRBJ1-2 and V is TRBV7-9, with D perhaps TRBD1 (5 bases). The CDR3 has 14 amino acids. The V end lost 3 bases, the J end lost 7 bases, and 15 bases lay between the germline ends. Germline CDR1 is SEHNR and CDR2 is FQNEAQ (reference sequence). CDR3 in amino acids: CASSFLEGQGGYTF. The CDR3 bases are TGTGCCAGCAGCTTTTTGGAGGGGCAGGGTGGCTACACCTTC.

This chain links TRBV20-1 with TRBJ2-2, with 11 bases lining up with TRBD2. Germline V lookup: CDR1 DFQATT, CDR2 SNEGSKA (reference sequence). CDR3 length: 16 amino acids. V dropped 0 bases and J dropped 5; count of bases not matched to a gene: 5. The CDR3 bases are TGCAGTGCTAGAGATGAAAGACTAGCGGGAACCGGGGAGCTGTTTTTT. Amino acids: CSARDERLAGTGELFF.

This clonotype was recorded at least ten times. The chain couples TRBV7-8 to TRBJ2-1; TRBD2 matches at 9 bases. Germline values: CDR1 SGHVS, CDR2 FQNEAQ. The CDR3 extends over 16 amino acids. Trimming cost V 5 bases and J 9 bases; bases outside gene matches: 14. Here the CDR3 reads CASSPLAGWPVREQFF. For the CDR3, the DNA is TGTGCCAGCAGCCCTCTAGCGGGATGGCCCGTGCGTGAGCAGTTCTTC.

The V and J genes are TRBV2 and TRBJ1-5; D gene unclear. This CDR3 contains 10 residues. Per the germline V gene, CDR1 is SNHLY and CDR2 is FYNNEI. The V end was cut by 8 bases, the J end by 4 bases, with 3 bases between. The CDR3 here is CASLNQPQHF. The DNA of the CDR3 is TGTGCCAGCCTGAATCAGCCCCAGCATTTT.

This clonotype was counted many times. The V call is TRBV29-1, the J call TRBJ2-1; D remains unclear. Germline-derived CDR1 and CDR2 are SQVTM and ANQGSEA. This CDR3 spans 14 amino acids. V lost 5 bases, J lost 0 bases, and 11 bases lay in between. The CDR3 sequence is CSVTGPVSYNEQFF. The CDR3 bases are TGCAGCGTTACCGGGCCTGTCTCCTACAATGAGCAGTTCTTC.

This clonotype came up many times. For the CDR3, the DNA is TGTGCCAGCAGCCCTAGCGACAGCTACGAGCAGTACTTC. Translated, it gives CASSPSDSYEQYF. The gene calls are TRBV9 and TRBJ2-7, with D perhaps matching TRBD2 (6 bases). V dropped 4 bases and J dropped 3 bases, with 11 bases sitting between them. Germline values: CDR1 SGDLS, CDR2 YYNGEE. The CDR3 has 13 residues.

This clonotype was observed many times. The chain combines TRBV12-3 or TRBV12-4 with TRBJ2-2; 9 nucleotides line up with TRBD1. The ends lost 6 bases at V and 4 bases at J; junction bases unmatched: 6. This CDR3 contains 15 residues. CDR3 bases: TGTGCCAGCAGCAAGGGACAGGGAATCACCGGGGAGCTGTTTTTT. The encoded protein is CASSKGQGITGELFF.

This clonotype was recorded a few times. The CDR3 reads CASSLEGLLAGALDEQFF. CDR3 nucleotides: TGTGCCAGCAGCTTAGAGGGGCTACTAGCGGGAGCCTTGGATGAGCAGTTCTTC. The rearrangement joins TRBV11-2 to TRBJ2-1, with 11 positions matching TRBD2. In germline, CDR1 is SGHAT, CDR2 FQNNGV. With 0 bases clipped from V and 8 bases from J, the junction kept 12 bases outside the gene matches. CDR3 length: 18 residues.

Many counts were recorded for this clonotype. This chain connects TRBV19 to TRBJ1-1; D is ambiguous. CDR3 length: 16 amino acids. The V gene's germline CDR1 is LNHDA and CDR2 SQIVND (reference sequence). V was cut by 4 bases and J by 1 base, with 16 bases left in between. The CDR3 region is CASSKKQPLWNTEAFF. For the CDR3, the DNA is TGTGCCAGTAGTAAGAAGCAACCCCTCTGGAACACTGAAGCTTTCTTT. Full variable domain (outside the CDR3, taken from reference TRBV19 and TRBJ1-1): DGGITQSPKYLFRKEGQNVTLSCEQNLNHDAMYWYRQDPGQGLRLIYYSQIVNDFQKGDIAEGYSVSREKKESFPLTVTSAQKNPTAFYLCASSKKQPLWNTEAFFGQGTRLTVV.

This clonotype was seen more than once but under ten times. The chain uses TRBV28 and TRBJ1-6, with no clear D. The CDR3 contains 15 residues. Germline V CDR1 and CDR2: MDHEN, SYDVKM. The V end was cut by 6 bases, the J end by 10 bases, with 19 bases between. The CDR3 DNA is TGTGCCAGCAGCCTTGGAGGGTTCAATGTGTCACCCCTCCACTTT. It is translated as CASSLGGFNVSPLHF.

This clonotype was detected a few times. The CDR3 spells CAWSGGYSYEQYF. The CDR3 DNA is TGTGCCTGGAGTGGCGGGTACTCCTACGAGCAGTACTTC. The chain combines TRBV30 with TRBJ2-7; a possible D gene is TRBD2 (5 bases). The germline gives CDR1 GTSNPN, CDR2 SVGIG (reference sequence). The CDR3 is 13 residues long. The V end was cut by 1 base, the J end by 0 bases, with 7 bases between. Full variable domain (missing parts from reference TRBV30 and TRBJ2-7): SQTIHQWPATLVQPVGSPLSLECTVEGTSNPNLYWYRQAAGRGLQLLFYSVGIGQISSEVPQNLSASRPQDRQFILSSKKLLLSDSGFYLCAWSGGYSYEQYFGPGTRLTVT.

To note about this clonotype: Just one base apart from a much larger clone, this may be a read error. This chain joins TRBV28 and TRBJ1-2, with D perhaps TRBD1 (6 bases). The CDR3 is made up of 14 amino acids. CDR1 is MDHEN, CDR2 SYDVKM, per germline. The CDR3 nucleotides are TGTGCCGGCAGTTACGATAGGACAGCCTATGGCTACACCTTC. Amino acid sequence: CAGSYDRTAYGYTF.

This clonotype was seen only a few times. The chain recombines TRBV7-3 with TRBJ2-2; 13 positions agree with TRBD2. Trimming took 5 bases from V and 3 from J; bases not matched to a gene: 6. The germline CDR1 and CDR2 sequences are SGHTA and FQGTGA. The CDR3 consists of 17 residues. The CDR3 DNA reads as TGTGCCAGCAGCCCTCCGGGACTAGCGGGACACACCGGGGAGCTGTTTTTT. It translates to CASSPPGLAGHTGELFF.

The V and J genes are TRBV6-1 and TRBJ2-5; D is unresolved. The V end was cut by 8 bases, the J end by 2 bases, with 15 bases between. The germline gives CDR1 MNHNS, CDR2 SASEGT. This CDR3 spans 14 amino acids. Here the CDR3 DNA reads TGTGCCAGCTCGTCAATGTTATTACAAGAGACCCAGTACTTC. Its protein product is CASSSMLLQETQYF.

The V call is TRBV6-6, the J call TRBJ1-6; TRBD1 might be the D (6 bases). CDR3 size: 15 residues. The germline CDR1 and CDR2 sequences are MNHNY and SVGAGI (reference sequence). V lost 0 bases and J 8 bases, leaving 11 bases between the germline ends. CDR3 nucleotides: TGTGCCAGCAGTTACTCTTATTCAGGGGATTCACCCCTCCACTTT. Its protein is CASSYSYSGDSPLHF.

About this clonotype itself: With a much larger clone just one base away, this may be a read error. CDR3 sequence: CAEGDREADTQYF. The DNA of the CDR3 is TGTGCCGAGGGGGACAGGGAAGCAGATACGCAGTATTTT. The chain is built from TRBV24-1 and TRBJ2-3, with TRBD1 identical over 9 bases. The CDR3 has 13 residues. Per germline, CDR1 KGHDR and CDR2 SFDVKD. V dropped 12 bases and J dropped 4; count of bases not matched to a gene: 7.

V usage is TRBV30 and J usage is TRBJ2-1; D tentatively fits TRBD1 or TRBD2 (7 bases each). V lost 8 bases and J lost 7, with 21 bases in between. CDR3 length equals 14 residues. Germline CDR1 GTSNPN, CDR2 SVGIG (reference sequence). CDR3 bases: TGTGCCCTGACAGGGCTAGCGGATGGTAATGAGCAGTTCTTC. The encoded protein is CALTGLADGNEQFF.

The chain links TRBV28 to TRBJ2-7, with a possible D match to TRBD1 (6 bases). Germline-derived CDR1 and CDR2 are MDHEN and SYDVKM. The V end lost 4 bases, the J end lost 3 bases, and 22 bases lay between the germline ends. This CDR3 has 17 residues. CDR3 bases: TGTGCCAGCAGTTCGTACCACACAGGGTGGATCCACTACGAGCAGTACTTC. Residues: CASSSYHTGWIHYEQYF.

In its sample, this clonotype was seen many times. The chain is built from TRBV27 and TRBJ2-1; possibly TRBD1 or TRBD2 for D (5 bases each). V was trimmed by 8 bases and J by 5 bases, leaving 19 bases between them. Per germline, CDR1 MNHEY and CDR2 SMNVEV (reference sequence). The CDR3 is 15 amino acids. CDR3: CASGLKSGLHNEQFF. The CDR3 nucleotides read TGTGCCAGCGGCCTAAAATCGGGGCTCCACAATGAGCAGTTCTTC.

With regard to this clonotype: A much larger clone lies a single base off, so this may be a read error. The V and J genes are TRBV7-8 and TRBJ2-5; 11 bases align to TRBD2. Germline V gene lookup returns CDR1 SGHVS and CDR2 FQNEAQ. The CDR3 sequence is 16 residues long. The CDR3 is CAGSLFSGRARETQYF. CDR3 sequence (DNA): TGTGCCGGCAGCTTATTTAGCGGGAGGGCCCGCGAGACCCAGTACTTC.

At least ten counts were recorded for this clonotype. The chain uses TRBV5-1 and TRBJ2-1, with 15 bases identical to TRBD2. The CDR3 length is 18 residues. From germline, CDR1 is SGHRS and CDR2 YFSETQ. V lost 4 bases and J lost 6; bases outside the gene matches: 11. The CDR3 region is CASSHRTSGRAGGNEQFF. The CDR3 nucleotides are TGCGCCAGCAGCCACCGGACTAGCGGGAGGGCCGGGGGCAATGAGCAGTTCTTC.

This clonotype was observed at least ten times. The V gene is TRBV11-2, the J gene TRBJ2-1; D call uncertain. Trimming pared 7 bases from V and 10 bases from J, leaving 11 bases between. The V gene's germline CDR1 is SGHAT and CDR2 FQNNGV. The CDR3 is 11 amino acids. The CDR3 bases are TGTGCCAGCAACACATTCAGGGAGCAGTTCTTC. As protein: CASNTFREQFF.

This clonotype was counted at least ten times. This sequence joins TRBV30 and TRBJ1-2, with 9 nucleotides matching TRBD1. The CDR3 spans 15 residues. Germline lookup yields CDR1 GTSNPN and CDR2 SVGIG (reference sequence). Losses at the gene ends were 1 base for V and 8 bases for J; bases not matched to a gene: 11. CDR3 in DNA: TGTGCCTGGAGTGCCTCCGGGACAGGGACGAGAGGCTACACCTTC. It encodes CAWSASGTGTRGYTF.

The V gene is TRBV6-1, the J gene TRBJ2-6; D might be TRBD2 (5 bases). Trimming took off 6 bases at V and 2 bases at J, with 8 bases between the two ends. The CDR3 runs 14 residues. The V gene's germline CDR1 is MNHNS and CDR2 SASEGT. CDR3 protein: CASRRETGANVLTF. The CDR3 DNA reads as TGTGCCAGCAGGAGGGAGACTGGGGCCAACGTCCTGACTTTC.

This clonotype was counted only a few times. The J gene is TRBJ1-4, the V gene TRBV28; D is possibly TRBD1 (6 bases). Trimming took 5 bases from V and 5 from J, leaving 15 bases between them. CDR1 and CDR2 from the germline V gene are MDHEN and SYDVKM. The CDR3 totals 15 residues. The DNA of the CDR3 is TGTGCCAGCAGTCTTCTACAGGGTGAGAATGAAAAACTGTTTTTT. Protein sequence: CASSLLQGENEKLFF.

This clonotype was counted at least ten times. The chain joins TRBV20-1 to TRBJ1-1; D remains unclear. Germline V lookup: CDR1 DFQATT, CDR2 SNEGSKA (reference sequence). The CDR3 spans 14 residues. The V end was cut by 3 bases, the J end by 4 bases, with 15 bases between. CDR3 residues: CSASPGGLVTEAFF. The CDR3 nucleotides read TGCAGTGCTAGTCCCGGCGGGTTGGTCACTGAAGCTTTCTTT.

This clonotype was counted ten times or more. The rearrangement uses TRBV7-2 and TRBJ2-3; 8 bases are shared with TRBD2. Germline CDR1 SGHTA, CDR2 FQGNSA. The V and J ends lost 5 bases and 0 bases, in that order; junction bases with no gene match: 16. This CDR3 has 19 residues. The CDR3, as DNA: TGTGCCAGCAGCGCTCGTGGGGGTGGAGCGGGAGCTAGCACAGATACGCAGTATTTT. Its protein product is CASSARGGGAGASTDTQYF.